These 10 T cell receptor beta chains came from one sample sequenced in a study of radiation and T cells in renal cell carcinoma. Only in-frame clones appear in the TCRdb table, and some are missing; sequencing was by immunoSEQ multiplex PCR. The sample gives more than 60,000 clones, roughly 83% of which show up once; roughly 2.2% is in the top ten. Time point indicated: blood 4 weeks post-SBRT, at nephrectomy. Sample treatment: 15 Gy SBRT to primary tumor, nephrectomy 4 weeks later. The sequencing used blood, collected from a patient whose treatment included radiotherapy and nephrectomy. Every receptor here comes from an older woman with renal cell carcinoma.

The chain carries TRBV19 and TRBJ2-1; 8 positions match TRBD2. The CDR3 contains 14 residues. CDR1 and CDR2 from the germline V gene are LNHDA and SQIVND (reference sequence). V shed 5 bases and J 5 bases; nucleotides not matched to a gene: 5. CDR3 sequence: CASSRGGLHNEQFF. The DNA for the CDR3 is TGTGCCAGTAGTCGGGGGGGCCTGCACAATGAGCAGTTCTTC.

This clone appeared a single time. J is TRBJ2-6 and V is TRBV7-9, with 9 bases matching TRBD1. The CDR3 has 18 residues. Germline-derived CDR1 and CDR2 are SEHNR and FQNEAQ (reference sequence). The V segment lost 5 bases and the J segment 4 bases; nucleotides outside the gene matches: 12. The DNA for the CDR3 is TGTGCCAGCAGCCATCAAAAACAGGGGGCTCCCGGGGCCAACGTCCTGACTTTC. Translating it yields CASSHQKQGAPGANVLTF.

J is TRBJ2-1 and V is TRBV10-3, with 11 bases that match TRBD2. In germline, CDR1 is ENHRY, CDR2 SYGVKD. The CDR3 contains 15 residues. J gave up 7 bases and V 8 bases, and 10 bases lay outside the gene matches. CDR3 DNA: TGTGCCATCGCATCACTAGCGGGGGTCGGGAATGAGCAGTTCTTC. This translates into CAIASLAGVGNEQFF.

The chain carries TRBV5-1 and TRBJ2-7, with 8 positions matching TRBD2. J was trimmed by 4 bases and V by 2 bases; bases with no gene match: 8. The CDR3 totals 15 residues. Germline CDR1 is SGHRS and CDR2 is YFSETQ. DNA for the CDR3: TGCGCCAGCAGCTTAACCGGGGGGGCCATTTACGAGCAGTACTTC. It translates to CASSLTGGAIYEQYF.

The chain employs TRBV5-1 and TRBJ2-1, with 7 nucleotides matching TRBD2. Per the germline V gene, CDR1 is SGHRS and CDR2 is YFSETQ. V shed 4 bases and J 8 bases; nucleotides not matched to a gene: 3. This CDR3 spans 12 amino acids. In DNA, the CDR3 is TGCGCCAGCAGCCCTGGGGGGGATGAGCAGTTCTTC. Protein sequence: CASSPGGDEQFF.

Of note for this clone: At one of its ends the junction is not consistent with the germline gene, which may arise from a read error. The CDR3 here is CASSPGPRDTHF. For the CDR3, the DNA is TGTGCCAGCAGCCCTGGGCCGAGGGATACTCACTTC. This chain joins TRBV7-9 and TRBJ2-4; TRBD2 is a possible D gene (5 bases). There are 12 residues in the CDR3. CDR1 SEHNR and CDR2 FQNEAQ come from the germline V gene (reference sequence).

The chain carries TRBV2 and TRBJ1-6; a possible D gene is TRBD1 (6 bases). Trimming pared 8 bases from V and 7 bases from J, leaving 18 bases between. CDR1 is SNHLY, CDR2 FYNNEI, per germline. CDR3 length: 15 residues. CDR3 in DNA: TGTGCCAGCCGGGGACCAGGGGAACGGAATTCACCCCTCCACTTT. Encoded protein: CASRGPGERNSPLHF.

V is TRBV29-1 and J is TRBJ2-5; D perhaps matches TRBD1 (6 bases). This CDR3 contains 12 residues. Germline V gives CDR1 SQVTM, CDR2 ANQGSEA. The CDR3 sequence is CSIGGSGETQYF. The CDR3 nucleotides are TGCAGTATAGGGGGTTCGGGGGAGACCCAGTACTTC.

The chain is built from TRBV7-3 and TRBJ1-1, with TRBD1 as a possible D gene (5 bases). CDR1 is SGHTA, CDR2 FQGTGA, per germline. V lost 5 bases and J 1 base, leaving 14 bases between the germline ends. This CDR3 has 15 residues. Written as DNA, the CDR3 is TGTGCCAGCAGCCCGGGCGGGACGTCGAACACTGAAGCTTTCTTT. This encodes CASSPGGTSNTEAFF.

This chain uses TRBV9 with TRBJ2-3, with 9 bases fitting TRBD1. Germline CDR1 reads SGDLS; CDR2 reads YYNGEE. This CDR3 region has 14 residues. J was trimmed by 4 bases and V by 3 bases; bases with no gene match: 3. CDR3 sequence (DNA): TGTGCCAGCAGCGAACAGGGGGCAGCAGATACGCAGTATTTT. This codes for CASSEQGAADTQYF. Looking up the rest from reference TRBV9 and TRBJ2-3 gives the full variable domain: DSGVTQTPKHLITATGQRVTLRCSPRSGDLSVYWYQQSLDQGLQFLIQYYNGEERAKGNILERFSAQQFPDLHSELNLSSLELGDSALYFCASSEQGAADTQYFGPGTRLTVL.